Below are 29 T cell receptor beta chains sequenced from a single sample in a study of blood T cell repertoires in COVID-19. TCRdb's table, derived via immunoSEQ multiplex PCR, lists solely in-frame clones and lacks some. The sample holds about 350,000 clones, 65% to 90% seen once. The specimen was peripheral blood. Receptors were obtained from a woman aged 55-70 years with COVID-19, enrolled during active disease.

The chain employs TRBV19 and TRBJ2-3, with D possibly being TRBD1 (6 bases). The ends were cut back, 3 bases at V and 5 bases at J, with 12 bases in the middle. This CDR3 has 14 amino acids. Germline V gene sequence: CDR1 LNHDA, CDR2 SQIVND (reference sequence). The CDR3 DNA reads as TGTGCCAGTAGTATTGCTGCCAGGGGAGATACGCAGTATTTT. Residues: CASSIAARGDTQYF.

The chain joins TRBV7-9 to TRBJ2-3, with TRBD1 matching 10 bases. The CDR3 has 16 amino acids. The ends lost 5 bases at V and 3 bases at J; junction bases unmatched: 8. The germline CDR1 and CDR2 sequences are SEHNR and FQNEAQ (reference sequence). CDR3 protein: CASSPDRGQSTDTQYF. The CDR3 nucleotides are TGTGCCAGCAGCCCAGACAGGGGGCAGTCGACAGATACGCAGTATTTT.

This chain uses TRBV7-3 with TRBJ2-1, with 8 bases aligning to TRBD1. The CDR3 runs to 14 residues. Losses at the gene ends were 3 bases for V and 8 bases for J; bases not matched to a gene: 6. Germline V gene lookup returns CDR1 SGHTA and CDR2 FQGTGA. CDR3 bases: TGTGCCAGCAGCTTGACAGGGGAGATCGATGAGCAGTTCTTC. Translated: CASSLTGEIDEQFF.

The DNA for the CDR3 is TGCGCCAGCAGCTTGGCCGGGGTGCAAGAGACCCAGTACTTC. It codes for CASSLAGVQETQYF. The chain couples TRBV5-1 to TRBJ2-5, with D possibly matching TRBD2 (5 bases). The germline CDR1 and CDR2 sequences are SGHRS and YFSETQ. The length of the CDR3 is 14 residues. The V and J ends lost 0 bases and 2 bases respectively, with 8 bases between them.

This clone showed up just a few times. The chain recombines TRBV18 with TRBJ2-3; tentative D call: TRBD2 (7 bases). Per germline, CDR1 KGHSH and CDR2 LQKENI. The CDR3 covers 16 residues. V lost 2 bases to trimming and J lost 3 bases, with 15 bases between them. The CDR3 loop reads CASSPTGGMGTDTQYF. The CDR3 DNA reads as TGTGCCAGCTCACCAACGGGGGGCATGGGTACAGATACGCAGTATTTT.

V is TRBV12-3 or TRBV12-4 and J is TRBJ2-7; 7 positions agree with TRBD1. CDR3 length equals 12 residues. V lost 6 bases to trimming and J lost 3 bases; unmatched junction nucleotides: 2. In nucleotides, the CDR3 is TGTGCCAGCAGAAGGACAGGCTACGAGCAGTACTTC. This gives the protein CASRRTGYEQYF.

The chain combines TRBV7-3 with TRBJ2-7; maybe TRBD1 (5 bases). V was pared by 0 bases and J by 1 base, with 7 bases between. Germline CDR1 reads SGHTA; CDR2 reads FQGTGA. CDR3 length: 14 residues. This CDR3 is CASSLTQGSYEQYF. The CDR3 region has the DNA TGTGCCAGCAGCTTAACGCAGGGTTCCTACGAGCAGTACTTC.

The chain recombines TRBV4-2 with TRBJ2-7; tentative D call: TRBD1 (6 bases). V was trimmed by 1 base and J by 2 bases, leaving 18 bases between them. The germline gives CDR1 LGHNA, CDR2 YNFKEQ. The CDR3 totals 17 residues. The CDR3, as DNA: TGTGCCAGCAGCCAAGGCCCCCAAGGGACACAAACCTACGAGCAGTACTTC. Residues: CASSQGPQGTQTYEQYF.

V and J are TRBV12-2 and TRBJ2-3; no DNA check was done on the table's D call, TRBD2. TRBV12-2 is a documented pseudogene. This CDR3 contains 21 residues. The CDR3 spells CASRFSSQAGLAGGGADTQYF. Written as DNA, the CDR3 is TGTGCAAGTCGCTTCTCCTCCCAAGCGGGACTAGCGGGGGGAGGCGCAGATACGCAGTATTTT.

This clone was observed a handful of times. This chain links TRBV11-2 with TRBJ2-7; 8 bases fit TRBD1. CDR1 SGHAT and CDR2 FQNNGV come from the germline V gene. CDR3 size: 16 residues. Germline trimming cut 1 base from V and 3 bases from J; bases unmatched to any gene: 8. CDR3 sequence reads: CASSLGVGTGGYEQYF. The CDR3 bases are TGTGCCAGCAGCTTAGGAGTGGGGACAGGCGGCTACGAGCAGTACTTC.

This chain connects TRBV11-3 to TRBJ2-1; 11 positions agree with TRBD2. The CDR3 sequence is 17 residues long. Trimming removed 3 bases from V and 3 bases from J; junction bases left unmatched: 7. Germline CDR1 and CDR2: SGHNT and YENEEA. CDR3 bases: TGTGCCAGCAGCTTGGCTAGCGGGGGGTTAGGCTACAATGAGCAGTTCTTC. This encodes CASSLASGGLGYNEQFF.

This chain connects TRBV18 to TRBJ2-2; 14 bases are shared with TRBD2. V gave up 3 bases and J gave up 6 bases; unmatched junction bases: 9. Germline CDR1 is KGHSH and CDR2 is LQKENI. There are 18 residues in the CDR3. The CDR3 DNA is TGTGCCAGCTCACCGGGACTAGCGGGGGCACATGCGGCCGGGGAGCTGTTTTTT. It translates to CASSPGLAGAHAAGELFF.

This clone was detected only once. V usage is TRBV6-1 and J usage is TRBJ1-2, with TRBD1 matching over 7 bases. V trimming: 2 bases; J trimming: 1 base; junction bases outside the gene matches: 4. The germline V gene has CDR1 MNHNS and CDR2 SASEGT. The CDR3 contains 15 residues. The chain's CDR3 is CASSEPAGGNYGYTF. The CDR3 bases are TGTGCCAGCAGTGAACCAGCAGGGGGTAACTATGGCTACACCTTC.

This rearrangement joins TRBV4-2 to TRBJ2-7, with a possible D match to TRBD2 (5 bases). In germline, CDR1 is LGHNA, CDR2 YNFKEQ. CDR3 length: 14 residues. V shed 0 bases and J shed 3 bases, with 9 bases lying between them. CDR3 bases: TGTGCCAGCAGCCAAGATTTAGGAGGCTACGAGCAGTACTTC. Encoded protein: CASSQDLGGYEQYF.

The chain carries TRBV7-2 and TRBJ2-5, with 7 bases matching TRBD2. CDR1 is SGHTA and CDR2 is FQGNSA in the germline V gene. The CDR3 length is 16 residues. Germline trimming cut 1 base from V and 4 bases from J; bases unmatched to any gene: 9. This CDR3 is CASSLGPPTSRETQYF. CDR3 sequence (DNA): TGTGCCAGCAGCTTAGGGCCCCCGACTAGCCGAGAGACCCAGTACTTC.

The chain couples TRBV6-5 to TRBJ1-2; 8 bases are shared with TRBD1. CDR3 length: 14 residues. V gave up 5 bases and J gave up 4 bases; unmatched junction bases: 6. Germline values: CDR1 MNHEY, CDR2 SVGAGI. The CDR3 reads CASSLDRVGYGYTF. As DNA, the CDR3 is TGTGCCAGCAGTCTGGACAGGGTTGGCTATGGCTACACCTTC.

The chain carries TRBV7-6 and TRBJ2-2, with 7 bases identical to TRBD2. V was clipped by 0 bases and J by 4 bases; unmatched bases: 2. CDR1 SGHVS and CDR2 FNYEAQ come from the germline V gene. CDR3 length: 15 amino acids. CDR3 nucleotides: TGTGCCAGCAGCTTAGCGGGGGGGTCCACCGGGGAGCTGTTTTTT. Its translation: CASSLAGGSTGELFF.

V usage is TRBV12-3 or TRBV12-4 and J usage is TRBJ2-1; no firm D call. The CDR3 runs 11 residues. Between the trimmed V and J ends, which lost 3 bases and 8 bases, there was a span of 5 bases. The CDR3 nucleotides are TGTGCCAGCAGTTTCTTTGATGAGCAGTTCTTC. Encoded protein: CASSFFDEQFF.

V gene TRBV9 combines with J gene TRBJ2-3; 9 bases fit TRBD2. The CDR3 runs to 16 residues. The V and J ends lost 3 bases and 4 bases, in that order; junction bases with no gene match: 9. Germline lookup yields CDR1 SGDLS and CDR2 YYNGEE. The CDR3 bases are TGTGCCAGCAGCGCCCAATGGGGCGGGGGGGCAGATACGCAGTATTTT. Its protein is CASSAQWGGGADTQYF.

The rearrangement links TRBV13 to TRBJ1-1; 10 nucleotides agree with TRBD1. The CDR3 covers 14 residues. Per the germline V gene, CDR1 is PRHDT and CDR2 is FYEKMQ (reference sequence). With 5 bases clipped from V and 6 bases from J, the junction kept 6 bases outside the gene matches. CDR3 amino acids: CASSQNGQGAEAFF. DNA for the CDR3: TGTGCCAGCAGCCAGAATGGACAGGGGGCTGAAGCTTTCTTT.

This clone was counted only a few times. The chain recombines TRBV10-1 with TRBJ2-4; TRBD1 might be the D (6 bases). CDR1 and CDR2 from the germline V gene are WNHNN and SYGVQD (reference sequence). Trimming took 0 bases from V and 4 from J, leaving 22 bases between them. The CDR3 is 19 residues long. The CDR3 nucleotides read TGCGCCAGCAGTGAGTCCTCGACTTGGGGGCTAGGTTGTAAAAACATTCAGTACTTC. This encodes CASSESSTWGLGCKNIQYF.

The chain has TRBV7-7 and TRBJ2-1; the match to TRBD1 covers 9 bases. CDR3 length equals 15 residues. In germline, CDR1 is SSHAT, CDR2 FNYEAQ (reference sequence). After removal of 5 bases from V and 8 bases from J, the junction contained 10 bases not matched to a gene. CDR3 region: CASSHGTGLAYEQFF. The CDR3 DNA reads as TGTGCCAGCAGCCACGGGACAGGGCTAGCATATGAGCAGTTCTTC. Together with reference TRBV7-7 and TRBJ2-1, the CDR3 gives the full variable domain: GAGVSQSPRYKVTKRGQDVTLRCDPISSHATLYWYQQALGQGPEFLTYFNYEAQPDKSGLPSDRFSAERPEGSISTLTIQRTEQRDSAMYRCASSHGTGLAYEQFFGPGTRLTVL.

V gene TRBV7-8 combines with J gene TRBJ1-1, with D perhaps TRBD1 (5 bases). Germline values: CDR1 SGHVS, CDR2 FQNEAQ. This CDR3 has 14 residues. Trimming shortened V by 2 bases and J by 1 base, and 8 bases separated the two germline ends. CDR3 sequence (DNA): TGTGCCAGCAGCTTAAATCAGGGGAACACTGAAGCTTTCTTT. Protein product: CASSLNQGNTEAFF. Full variable domain (outside the CDR3, taken from reference TRBV7-8 and TRBJ1-1): GAGVSQSPRYKVAKRGQDVALRCDPISGHVSLFWYQQALGQGPEFLTYFQNEAQLDKSGLPSDRFFAERPEGSVSTLKIQRTQQEDSAVYLCASSLNQGNTEAFFGQGTRLTVV.

J is TRBJ1-5 and V is TRBV2, with TRBD1 matching over 8 bases. The CDR3 is 15 amino acids. With 4 bases clipped from V and 2 bases from J, the junction kept 4 bases outside the gene matches. CDR1 is SNHLY and CDR2 is FYNNEI in the germline V gene. The DNA of the CDR3 is TGTGCCAGCAGTGCCGAGACAGGGGGCAATCAGCCCCAGCATTTT. Its protein product is CASSAETGGNQPQHF.

The chain couples TRBV19 to TRBJ1-1; perhaps TRBD1 as D (6 bases). Germline V gene sequence: CDR1 LNHDA, CDR2 SQIVND (reference sequence). The CDR3 length is 11 residues. Between the trimmed V and J ends, which lost 7 bases and 4 bases, there was a span of 7 bases. The CDR3 DNA reads TGTGCCAGTAAAGGGGGCACTGAAGCTTTCTTT. Translating it yields CASKGGTEAFF.

Here the CDR3 reads CASSPQGARGVYEQYF. The CDR3 region has the DNA TGTGCCAGCAGCCCCCAGGGGGCCCGGGGGGTCTACGAGCAGTACTTC. The chain recombines TRBV7-9 with TRBJ2-7; a weak D match, TRBD1 (8 bases). Trimming stripped 5 bases from V and 3 bases from J, with 20 bases between. The length of the CDR3 is 16 residues. Germline CDR1 reads SEHNR; CDR2 reads FQNEAQ (reference sequence). Filled out from reference TRBV7-9 and TRBJ2-7, the complete variable domain reads DTGVSQNPRHKITKRGQNVTFRCDPISEHNRLYWYRQTLGQGPEFLTYFQNEAQLEKSRLLSDRFSAERPKGSFSTLEIQRTEQGDSAMYLCASSPQGARGVYEQYFGPGTRLTVT.

CDR3 protein: CASSRTGEYEQYF. For the CDR3, the DNA is TGTGCCAGCAGTAGGACAGGTGAATACGAGCAGTACTTC. The chain links TRBV6-2 or TRBV6-3 to TRBJ2-7; 7 nucleotides match TRBD1. Germline assignment: CDR1 MNHEY and CDR2 SVGEGT. The CDR3 totals 13 residues. The V gene end was trimmed by 5 bases and the J gene end by 4 bases; junction bases not matched to a gene: 5.

The chain couples TRBV7-8 to TRBJ1-1; no firm D call. The CDR3 is 14 residues long. V lost 10 bases to trimming and J lost 4 bases, with 19 bases between them. Germline loops: CDR1 SGHVS, CDR2 FQNEAQ. The CDR3 DNA reads TGTGCCACGGGGAAAGGCAGTCCGGCCACTGAAGCTTTCTTT. Amino acids: CATGKGSPATEAFF.

In nucleotides, the CDR3 is TGCGCCAGCAGCCAAGATGTAACTAGCGGAGAGACCCAGTACTTC. Its translation: CASSQDVTSGETQYF. The rearrangement joins TRBV4-1 to TRBJ2-5; 8 bases map to TRBD2. This CDR3 region has 15 residues. Germline CDR1 is MGHRA and CDR2 is YSYEKL. The V gene end was trimmed by 0 bases and the J gene end by 4 bases; junction bases not matched to a gene: 4.